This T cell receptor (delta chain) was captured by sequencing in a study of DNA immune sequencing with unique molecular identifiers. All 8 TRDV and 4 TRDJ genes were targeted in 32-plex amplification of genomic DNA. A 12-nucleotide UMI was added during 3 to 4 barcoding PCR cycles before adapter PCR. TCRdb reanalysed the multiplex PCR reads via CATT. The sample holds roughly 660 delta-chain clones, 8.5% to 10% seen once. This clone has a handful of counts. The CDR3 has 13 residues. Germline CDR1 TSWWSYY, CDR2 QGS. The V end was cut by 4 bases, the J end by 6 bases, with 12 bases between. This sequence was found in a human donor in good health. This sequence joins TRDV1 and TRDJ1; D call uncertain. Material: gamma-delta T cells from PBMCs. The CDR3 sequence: CALGGVPGHKLIF. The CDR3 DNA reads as TGTGCTCTTGGGGGGGTCCCTGGCCATAAACTCATCTTT.